The sequence of this T cell receptor beta chain was determined in a study of blood T cell repertoires in COVID-19. Across the whole study: Researchers got acute and convalescent COVID-19 samples from the United States, Italy and Spain. From T cells, B-cell-depleted T cells, or PBMCs came the material, which was cDNA or gDNA.

Grouping used clinical history reported by participants in a survey and questionnaire. The repertoire was sequenced with immunoSEQ multiplex PCR; TCRdb's copy has only in-frame clones and lacks some. The sample lists fewer than 350,000 clones, 89% occurring once. V was trimmed by 0 bases and J by 4 bases, leaving 8 bases between them. From germline, CDR1 is KGHDR and CDR2 SFDVKD. CDR3 length: 14 amino acids. V and J are TRBV24-1 and TRBJ2-5; D remains unclear. Sequencing was performed on PBMCs or T cells enriched from blood (not recorded which). The receptor was isolated from a man aged 55 to 70 who had recovered from COVID-19. The DNA of the CDR3 is TGTGCCACCAGTGATTTGCGTGGCGGAGAGACCCAGTACTTC. Encoded protein: CATSDLRGGETQYF.